This record covers a single T cell receptor (beta chain). CDR1 is MNHEY, CDR2 SVGAGI, per germline. This CDR3 has 14 amino acids. V shed 6 bases and J 4 bases; nucleotides not matched to a gene: 2. These data belong to a study of blood T cell repertoires in COVID-19. Turning to the study itself: Samples of COVID-19 (acute and convalescent) were obtained from the United States, Italy and Spain. T cells, B-cell-depleted T cells, or PBMCs provided the cDNA or gDNA that served as material.

Original processing methods: It was from reference gene primer amplification that nucleated cell counts were estimated. Sequencing was performed with immunoSEQ multiplex PCR; in TCRdb, only in-frame clones are kept and a portion is missing. V, J and clone size are those of that table, while D and trimming were read from the DNA. This table holds 280,000 or so clones, roughly 87% found once. The receptor comes from a human donor in a cohort sampled during active COVID-19. The chain recombines TRBV6-5 with TRBJ2-6; 8 bases line up with TRBD1. The sample was peripheral blood. In DNA form, the CDR3 reads TGTGCCAGCAGGGACAGGGCAGGGGCCAACGTCCTGACTTTC. Encoded protein: CASRDRAGANVLTF.